This T cell receptor (beta chain) was captured by sequencing in a study of post-analysis software for immune sequencing data. Between the trimmed V and J ends, which lost 10 bases and 2 bases, there was a span of 12 bases. The CDR3 has 12 residues. Germline values: CDR1 MNHNY, CDR2 SVGAGI (reference sequence). Study outcomes and limitations: The authors found that F measure strongly co-clustered same-batch samples. Controls showed lower frequencies than patients for a few TRBV segments, and TRBV5-6, TRBV5-1 and TRBV20-1 were among these. Controls had significantly higher normalized Chao1 diversity than multiple sclerosis patients.

Unique molecular identifiers were carried by the TCR beta cDNA libraries. T cells, about 0.9 to 11 million of them, yielded roughly 550,000 cDNA molecules. From the PCR reads, TCRdb called clonotypes with MiXCR, one entry per CDR3 protein. The repertoire holds about 770,000 distinct CDR3 sequences, with about half as singletons. As for this clonotype: Antigen: not known.

This receptor was taken from a girl aged 5-17 years with multiple sclerosis. Sequencing was performed on blood. The genes are TRBV6-6 and TRBJ2-7; weak D call: TRBD2 (6 bases). The CDR3 protein is CATGGMTYEQYF. CDR3 in DNA: TGTGCCACTGGGGGGATGACCTACGAGCAGTACTTC.